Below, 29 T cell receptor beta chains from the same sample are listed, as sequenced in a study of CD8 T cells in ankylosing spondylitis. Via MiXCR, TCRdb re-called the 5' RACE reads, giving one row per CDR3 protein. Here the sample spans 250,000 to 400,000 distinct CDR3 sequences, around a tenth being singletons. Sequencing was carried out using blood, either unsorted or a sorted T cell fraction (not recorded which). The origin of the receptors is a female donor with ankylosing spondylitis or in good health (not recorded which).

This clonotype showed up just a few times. The CDR3 bases are TGTGCCAGCAGCCCCCCCGGGGGCGGTTACGAGCAGTACTTC. Amino acid sequence: CASSPPGGGYEQYF. The chain has TRBV5-6 and TRBJ2-7; D tentatively fits TRBD1 or TRBD2 (6 bases each). The CDR3 is made up of 14 amino acids. Trimming cost V 4 bases and J 4 bases, with 15 bases left between them. From germline, CDR1 is SGHDT and CDR2 YYEEEE.

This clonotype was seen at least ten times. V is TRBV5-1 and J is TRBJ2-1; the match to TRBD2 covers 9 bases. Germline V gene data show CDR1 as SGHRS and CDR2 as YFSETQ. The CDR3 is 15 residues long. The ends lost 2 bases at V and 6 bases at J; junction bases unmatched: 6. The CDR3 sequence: CASSLGGGAFNEQFF. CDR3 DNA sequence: TGCGCCAGCAGCTTAGGCGGGGGGGCGTTCAATGAGCAGTTCTTC.

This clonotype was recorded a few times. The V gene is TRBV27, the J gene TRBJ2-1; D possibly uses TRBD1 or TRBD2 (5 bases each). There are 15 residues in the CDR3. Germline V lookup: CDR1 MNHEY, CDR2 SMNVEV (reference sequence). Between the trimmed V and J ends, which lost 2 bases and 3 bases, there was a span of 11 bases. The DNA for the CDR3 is TGTGCCAGCAGTTTAGAGGGACCCCTCTACAATGAGCAGTTCTTC. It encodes CASSLEGPLYNEQFF.

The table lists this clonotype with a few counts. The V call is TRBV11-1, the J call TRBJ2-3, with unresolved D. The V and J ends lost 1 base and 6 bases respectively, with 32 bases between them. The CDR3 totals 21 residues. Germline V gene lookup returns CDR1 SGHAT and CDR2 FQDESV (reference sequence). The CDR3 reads CASSLDHLPGSIPHGMDTQYF. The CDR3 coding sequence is TGTGCCAGCAGCTTAGACCATCTCCCGGGCAGCATCCCTCACGGTATGGATACGCAGTATTTT. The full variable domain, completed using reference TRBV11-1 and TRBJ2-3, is EAEVAQSPRYKITEKSQAVAFWCDPISGHATLYWYRQILGQGPELLVQFQDESVVDDSQLPKDRFSAERLKGVDSTLKIQPAELGDSAMYLCASSLDHLPGSIPHGMDTQYFGPGTRLTVL.

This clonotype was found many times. As DNA, the CDR3 is TGCAGTGCTCCCCCCGGGAGCACAGATACGCAGTATTTT. It is translated as CSAPPGSTDTQYF. The rearrangement joins TRBV20-1 to TRBJ2-3; D call uncertain. The ends were cut back, 5 bases at V and 0 bases at J, with 9 bases in the middle. Per the germline V gene, CDR1 is DFQATT and CDR2 is SNEGSKA (reference sequence). The CDR3 spans 13 residues.

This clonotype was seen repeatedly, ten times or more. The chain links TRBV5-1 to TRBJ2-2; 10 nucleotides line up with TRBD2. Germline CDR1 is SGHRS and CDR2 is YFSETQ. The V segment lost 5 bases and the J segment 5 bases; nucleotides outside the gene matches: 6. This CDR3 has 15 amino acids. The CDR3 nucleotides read TGCGCCAGCAGGGCTAGCGGGAGTCCGACCGGGGAGCTGTTTTTT. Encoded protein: CASRASGSPTGELFF.

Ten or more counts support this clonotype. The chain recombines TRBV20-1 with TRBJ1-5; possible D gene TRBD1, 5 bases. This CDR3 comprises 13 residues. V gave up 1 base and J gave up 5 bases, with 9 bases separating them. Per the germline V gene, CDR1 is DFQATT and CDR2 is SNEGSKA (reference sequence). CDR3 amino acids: CSARATVDQPQHF. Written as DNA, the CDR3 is TGCAGTGCTAGAGCGACAGTCGATCAGCCCCAGCATTTT.

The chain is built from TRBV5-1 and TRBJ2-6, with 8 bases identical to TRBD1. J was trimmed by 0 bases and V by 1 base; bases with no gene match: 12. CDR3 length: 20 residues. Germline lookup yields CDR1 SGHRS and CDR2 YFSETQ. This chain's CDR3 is CASSLRFPGQADSGANVLTF. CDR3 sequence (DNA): TGCGCCAGCAGCTTGCGCTTCCCGGGACAGGCGGACTCTGGGGCCAACGTCCTGACTTTC.

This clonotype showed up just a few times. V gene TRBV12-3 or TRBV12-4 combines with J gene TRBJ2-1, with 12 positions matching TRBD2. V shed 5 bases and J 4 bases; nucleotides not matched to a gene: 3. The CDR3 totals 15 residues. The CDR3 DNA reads TGTGCCAGCAGTGCGACTAGCGGGAGTTACAATGAGCAGTTCTTC. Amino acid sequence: CASSATSGSYNEQFF.

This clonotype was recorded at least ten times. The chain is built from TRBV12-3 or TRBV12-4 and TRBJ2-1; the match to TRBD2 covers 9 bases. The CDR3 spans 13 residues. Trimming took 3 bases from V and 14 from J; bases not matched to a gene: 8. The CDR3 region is CASSFAGGREKFF. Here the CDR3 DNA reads TGTGCCAGCAGTTTTGCGGGAGGGCGAGAGAAGTTCTTC.

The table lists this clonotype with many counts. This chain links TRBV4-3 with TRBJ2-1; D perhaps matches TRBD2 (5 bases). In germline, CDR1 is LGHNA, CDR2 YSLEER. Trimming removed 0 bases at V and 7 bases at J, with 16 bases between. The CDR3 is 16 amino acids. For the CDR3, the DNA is TGCGCCAGCAGCCAAGATGTAATCGCTAGCAGAAATGAGCAGTTCTTC. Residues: CASSQDVIASRNEQFF.

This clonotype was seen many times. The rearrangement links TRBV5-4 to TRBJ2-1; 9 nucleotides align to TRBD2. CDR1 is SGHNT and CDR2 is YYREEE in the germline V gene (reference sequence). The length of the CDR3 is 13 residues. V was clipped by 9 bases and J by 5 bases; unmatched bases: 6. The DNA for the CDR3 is TGTGCCACCCTGACTAGCGGTAACAATGAGCAGTTCTTC. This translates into CATLTSGNNEQFF.

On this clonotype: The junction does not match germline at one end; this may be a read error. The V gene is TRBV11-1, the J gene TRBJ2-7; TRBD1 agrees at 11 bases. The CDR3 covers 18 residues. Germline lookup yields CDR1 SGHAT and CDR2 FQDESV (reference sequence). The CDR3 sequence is CASSLIPGQGVLPYGQYF. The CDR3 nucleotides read TGTGCCAGCAGTCTCATCCCGGGACAGGGGGTTTTGCCCTACGGGCAGTACTTC.

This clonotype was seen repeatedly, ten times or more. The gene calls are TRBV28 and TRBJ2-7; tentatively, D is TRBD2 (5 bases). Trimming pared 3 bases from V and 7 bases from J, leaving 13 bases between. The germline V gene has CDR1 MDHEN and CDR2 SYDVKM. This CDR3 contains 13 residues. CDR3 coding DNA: TGTGCCAGCAGTTTGCGAGGTCCGGGGGAGCAGTACTTC. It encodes CASSLRGPGEQYF.

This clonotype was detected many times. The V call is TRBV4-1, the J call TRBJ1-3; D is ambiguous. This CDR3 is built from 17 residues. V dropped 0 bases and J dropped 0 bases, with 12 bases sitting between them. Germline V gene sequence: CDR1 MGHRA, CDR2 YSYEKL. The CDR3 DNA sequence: TGCGCCAGCAGCCAAGATTCGGAGATCCTCTCTGGAAACACCATATATTTT. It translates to CASSQDSEILSGNTIYF.

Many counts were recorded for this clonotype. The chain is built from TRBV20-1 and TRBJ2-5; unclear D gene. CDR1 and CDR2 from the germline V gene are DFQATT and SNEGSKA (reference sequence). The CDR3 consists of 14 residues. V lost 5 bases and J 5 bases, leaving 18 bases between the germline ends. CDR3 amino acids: CSAGPGPLGETQYF. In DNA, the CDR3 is TGCAGTGCTGGACCCGGGCCCTTGGGCGAGACCCAGTACTTC.

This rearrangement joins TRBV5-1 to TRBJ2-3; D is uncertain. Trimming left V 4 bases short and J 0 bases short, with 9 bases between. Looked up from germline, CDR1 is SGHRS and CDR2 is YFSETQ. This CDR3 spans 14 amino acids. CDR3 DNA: TGCGCCAGCAGCCCGGACGGTAGCACAGATACGCAGTATTTT. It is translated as CASSPDGSTDTQYF. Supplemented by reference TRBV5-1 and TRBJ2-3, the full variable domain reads KAGVTQTPRYLIKTRGQQVTLSCSPISGHRSVSWYQQTPGQGLQFLFEYFSETQRNKGNFPGRFSGRQFSNSRSEMNVSTLELGDSALYLCASSPDGSTDTQYFGPGTRLTVL.

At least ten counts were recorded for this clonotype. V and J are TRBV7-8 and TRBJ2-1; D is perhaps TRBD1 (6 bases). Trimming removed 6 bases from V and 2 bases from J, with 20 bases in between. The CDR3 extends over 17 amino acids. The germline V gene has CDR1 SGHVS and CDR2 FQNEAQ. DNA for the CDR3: TGTGCCAGCAGATCCCAGGGGTGGCAGGGAACCTACAATGAGCAGTTCTTC. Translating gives CASRSQGWQGTYNEQFF.

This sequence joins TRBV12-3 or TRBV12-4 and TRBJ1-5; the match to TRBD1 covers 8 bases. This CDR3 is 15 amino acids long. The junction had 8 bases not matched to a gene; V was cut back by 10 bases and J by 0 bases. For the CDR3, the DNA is TGTGCCACGAGACCGACAGGGGATAGCAATCAGCCCCAGCATTTT. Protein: CATRPTGDSNQPQHF.

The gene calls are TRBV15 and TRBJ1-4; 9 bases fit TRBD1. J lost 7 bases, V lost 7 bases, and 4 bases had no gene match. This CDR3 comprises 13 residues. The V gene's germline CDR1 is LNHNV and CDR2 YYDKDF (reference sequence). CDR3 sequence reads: CATNRGPTEKLFF. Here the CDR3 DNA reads TGTGCCACCAACAGGGGGCCTACTGAAAAACTGTTTTTT.

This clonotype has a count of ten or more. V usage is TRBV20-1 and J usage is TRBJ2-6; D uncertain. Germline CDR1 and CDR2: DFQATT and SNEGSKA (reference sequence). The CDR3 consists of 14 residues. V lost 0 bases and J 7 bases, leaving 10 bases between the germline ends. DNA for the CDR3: TGCAGTGCTAGAGAGCCCCCAGGAGCCAACGTCCTGACTTTC. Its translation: CSAREPPGANVLTF.

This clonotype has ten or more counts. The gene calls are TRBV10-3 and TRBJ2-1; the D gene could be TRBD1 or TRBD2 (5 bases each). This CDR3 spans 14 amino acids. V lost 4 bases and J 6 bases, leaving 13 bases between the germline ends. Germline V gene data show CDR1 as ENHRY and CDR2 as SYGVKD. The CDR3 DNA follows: TGTGCCATCAGTGCAAGGGACCCCCGCAATGAGCAGTTCTTC. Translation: CAISARDPRNEQFF.

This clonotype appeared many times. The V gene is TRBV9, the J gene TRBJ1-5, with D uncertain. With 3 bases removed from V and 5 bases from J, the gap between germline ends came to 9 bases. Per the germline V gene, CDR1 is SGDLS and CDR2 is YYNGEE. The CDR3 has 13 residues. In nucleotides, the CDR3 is TGTGCCAGCAGCGCCCTTTCAGATCAGCCCCAGCATTTT. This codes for CASSALSDQPQHF.

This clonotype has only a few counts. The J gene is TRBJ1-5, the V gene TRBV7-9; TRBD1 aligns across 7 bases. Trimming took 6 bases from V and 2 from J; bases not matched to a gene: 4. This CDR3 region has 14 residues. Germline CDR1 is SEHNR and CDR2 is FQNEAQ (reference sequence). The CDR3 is CASRAGQGNQPQHF. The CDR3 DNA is TGTGCCAGCAGGGCAGGACAGGGCAATCAGCCCCAGCATTTT.

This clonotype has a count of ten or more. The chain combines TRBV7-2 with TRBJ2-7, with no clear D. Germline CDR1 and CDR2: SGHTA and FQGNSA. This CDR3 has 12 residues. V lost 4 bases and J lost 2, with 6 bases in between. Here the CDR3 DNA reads TGTGCCAGCAGCTCACCCACCTACGAGCAGTACTTC. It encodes CASSSPTYEQYF.

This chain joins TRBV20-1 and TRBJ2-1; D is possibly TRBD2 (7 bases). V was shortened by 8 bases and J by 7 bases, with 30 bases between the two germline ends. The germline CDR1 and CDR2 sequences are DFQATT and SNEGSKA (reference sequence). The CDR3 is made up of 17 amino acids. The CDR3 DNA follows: TGCAGTCAACATGGCCAGCGGGGCAGGGGAGTGGGAAATGAGCAGTTCTTC. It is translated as CSQHGQRGRGVGNEQFF.

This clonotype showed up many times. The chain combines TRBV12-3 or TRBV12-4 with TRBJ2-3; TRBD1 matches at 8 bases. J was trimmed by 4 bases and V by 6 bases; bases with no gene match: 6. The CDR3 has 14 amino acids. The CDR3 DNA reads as TGTGCCAGCAGCCCGACAGGGGTCGCAGATACGCAGTATTTT. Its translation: CASSPTGVADTQYF.

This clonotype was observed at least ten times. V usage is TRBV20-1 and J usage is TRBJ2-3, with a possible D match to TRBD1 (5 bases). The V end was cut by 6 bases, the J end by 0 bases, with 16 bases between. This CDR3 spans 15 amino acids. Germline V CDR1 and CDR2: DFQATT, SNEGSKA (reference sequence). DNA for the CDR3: TGCAGTGCCCTGACAGTTAGTCCTAGCACAGATACGCAGTATTTT. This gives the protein CSALTVSPSTDTQYF.

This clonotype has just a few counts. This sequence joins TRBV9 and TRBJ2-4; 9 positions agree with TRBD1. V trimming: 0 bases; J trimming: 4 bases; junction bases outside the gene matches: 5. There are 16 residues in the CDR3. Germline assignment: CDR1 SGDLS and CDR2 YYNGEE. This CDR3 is CASSVGTGVIKNIQYF. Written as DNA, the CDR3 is TGTGCCAGCAGCGTAGGGACAGGGGTAATTAAAAACATTCAGTACTTC.